One and the same sample provided the 32 T cell receptor beta chains below, sequenced in a study of T cells in Graves' hyperthyroidism and ophthalmopathy. RNA transcripts provided the source from which TCR beta CDR3 regions were amplified. Initially, a first-round RT-PCR of the TCR CDR3 employed the HTBI primer set. Via MiXCR, TCRdb re-called the multiplex PCR reads, giving one row per CDR3 protein. The profile shows about 600,000 distinct CDR3 sequences, 16% of them singletons. Sample: blood. The receptors shown here come from a woman aged 40-49 years with Graves' ophthalmopathy.

The chain combines TRBV2 with TRBJ2-7, with 9 bases that match TRBD1. The CDR3 is 13 amino acids. Unmatched junction bases numbered 0, after V lost 6 bases and J lost 0 bases. Germline V gene sequence: CDR1 SNHLY, CDR2 FYNNEI. As DNA, the CDR3 is TGTGCCAGCAGGGGACAGGGCTCCTACGAGCAGTACTTC. Translated, it gives CASRGQGSYEQYF. The full variable domain, rest sourced from reference TRBV2 and TRBJ2-7, is EPEVTQTPSHQVTQMGQEVILRCVPISNHLYFYWYRQILGQKVEFLVSFYNNEISEKSEIFDDQFSVERPDGSNFTLKIRSTKLEDSAMYFCASRGQGSYEQYFGPGTRLTVT.

This clonotype was detected many times. The chain uses TRBV5-1 and TRBJ2-2, with TRBD1 identical over 8 bases. Losses at the gene ends were 2 bases for V and 4 bases for J; bases not matched to a gene: 4. This CDR3 has 15 residues. From germline, CDR1 is SGHRS and CDR2 YFSETQ. CDR3 loop: CASSFTGTGTGELFF. CDR3 in DNA: TGCGCCAGCAGCTTTACCGGGACAGGCACCGGGGAGCTGTTTTTT.

CDR3 sequence (DNA): TGTGCCAGCAGCAAAATCCAAGCGGGAGAGTTCTTC. Its translation is CASSKIQAGEFF. The chain uses TRBV13 and TRBJ2-1; 8 nucleotides agree with TRBD2. The germline V gene has CDR1 PRHDT and CDR2 FYEKMQ (reference sequence). This CDR3 is 12 amino acids long. V dropped 5 bases and J dropped 14; count of bases not matched to a gene: 8.

This clonotype was seen at least ten times. The CDR3 reads CATQANSGANVLTF. CDR3 nucleotides: TGTGCCACCCAGGCAAACTCTGGGGCCAACGTCCTGACTTTC. V usage is TRBV24-1 and J usage is TRBJ2-6; D unclear. Trimming removed 9 bases at V and 0 bases at J, with 8 bases between. There are 14 residues in the CDR3. CDR1 and CDR2 (germline): KGHDR, SFDVKD.

This clonotype came up many times. The chain joins TRBV28 to TRBJ2-3, with D hard to call. The CDR3 consists of 14 residues. With 3 bases removed from V and 1 base from J, the gap between germline ends came to 8 bases. Per germline, CDR1 MDHEN and CDR2 SYDVKM. The CDR3 sequence: CASSFSQGTDTQYF. The CDR3 nucleotides read TGTGCCAGCAGTTTTAGTCAGGGCACAGATACGCAGTATTTT. The whole variable domain, remainder taken from reference TRBV28 and TRBJ2-3, is DVKVTQSSRYLVKRTGEKVFLECVQDMDHENMFWYRQDPGLGLRLIYFSYDVKMKEKGDIPEGYSVSREKKERFSLILESASTNQTSMYLCASSFSQGTDTQYFGPGTRLTVL.

In this sample, this clonotype turned up many times. The CDR3 coding sequence is TGTGCCAGCAGTGCGGACAGGCTGGGAAGCTACACCTTC. The encoded protein is CASSADRLGSYTF. The chain combines TRBV6-1 with TRBJ1-2; 7 bases line up with TRBD1. The CDR3 contains 13 residues. The germline V gene encodes CDR1 MNHNS and CDR2 SASEGT. Trimming cost V 4 bases and J 9 bases; bases outside gene matches: 8.

This clonotype was seen only a few times. The rearrangement uses TRBV6-2 or TRBV6-3 and TRBJ2-3; maybe TRBD2 (6 bases). The germline V and J ends were trimmed by 6 bases and 2 bases, with 12 bases remaining between them. Germline assignment: CDR1 MNHEY and CDR2 SVGEGT. CDR3 length: 14 residues. The CDR3 DNA follows: TGTGCCAGCAGAGACGGGGGAGACACAGATACGCAGTATTTT. It translates to CASRDGGDTDTQYF.

The V gene is TRBV6-1, the J gene TRBJ1-3, with 7 bases that match TRBD1. The length of the CDR3 is 16 residues. The junction had 10 bases not matched to a gene; V was cut back by 6 bases and J by 2 bases. Per germline, CDR1 MNHNS and CDR2 SASEGT. The CDR3 bases are TGTGCCAGCAGGACACCCGGACAGGCTCCTGGAAACACCATATATTTT. Its protein is CASRTPGQAPGNTIYF.

This clonotype was seen a few times. The gene calls are TRBV5-1 and TRBJ2-2, with 7 nucleotides matching TRBD2. The junction had 6 bases not matched to a gene; V was cut back by 0 bases and J by 4 bases. The germline gives CDR1 SGHRS, CDR2 YFSETQ. The CDR3 is 16 amino acids. Here the CDR3 reads CASSLVAGPLTGELFF. CDR3 nucleotide sequence: TGCGCCAGCAGCTTGGTAGCGGGTCCCCTCACCGGGGAGCTGTTTTTT. Complete variable domain (other parts from reference TRBV5-1 and TRBJ2-2): KAGVTQTPRYLIKTRGQQVTLSCSPISGHRSVSWYQQTPGQGLQFLFEYFSETQRNKGNFPGRFSGRQFSNSRSEMNVSTLELGDSALYLCASSLVAGPLTGELFFGEGSRLTVL.

This clonotype was recorded a few times. A much larger clone is a single base away; this may be a read error. V and J are TRBV2 and TRBJ2-1, with 11 positions matching TRBD2. CDR1 and CDR2 from the germline V gene are SNHLY and FYNNEI. The J segment lost 10 bases and the V segment lost 5 bases, leaving 10 bases of the junction unmatched. The CDR3 has 15 residues. CDR3 DNA sequence: TGTGCCAGCAGTAGTATTAGCGGGAGGGCCGTGGAGCAGTTCTTC. Protein product: CASSSISGRAVEQFF.

The chain has TRBV18 and TRBJ2-5; no firm D call. With 3 bases removed from V and 0 bases from J, the gap between germline ends came to 11 bases. The CDR3 length is 15 residues. CDR1 is KGHSH and CDR2 is LQKENI in the germline V gene. In nucleotides, the CDR3 is TGTGCCAGCTCACCCTCAGTGGGTGACCAAGAGACCCAGTACTTC. This gives the protein CASSPSVGDQETQYF.

J is TRBJ2-5 and V is TRBV7-9; no reliable D call. The CDR3 totals 11 residues. Germline CDR1 is SEHNR and CDR2 is FQNEAQ (reference sequence). V lost 3 bases, J lost 10 bases, and 9 bases lay in between. CDR3 in amino acids: CASSFNEGQYF. CDR3 DNA sequence: TGTGCCAGCAGCTTTAACGAAGGCCAGTACTTC.

The chain joins TRBV15 to TRBJ1-2; weak D call: TRBD1 (5 bases). The CDR3 runs 15 residues. Germline V CDR1 and CDR2: LNHNV, YYDKDF (reference sequence). Trimming removed 5 bases from V and 4 bases from J, with 17 bases in between. The DNA of the CDR3 is TGTGCCACCAGCTCAGGACGGGACCCAGTCTATGGCTACACCTTC. It is translated as CATSSGRDPVYGYTF.

The rearrangement joins TRBV12-3 or TRBV12-4 to TRBJ1-1, with 8 bases identical to TRBD1. The CDR3 contains 13 residues. With 6 bases clipped from V and 10 bases from J, the junction kept 10 bases outside the gene matches. The CDR3 nucleotides are TGTGCCAGCAGCCCCAGGGGGCCGGGGAGAGCTTTCTTT. It yields the protein CASSPRGPGRAFF.

This clonotype appeared a few times. The rearrangement links TRBV20-1 to TRBJ1-1, with D perhaps matching TRBD1 (5 bases). The germline V gene encodes CDR1 DFQATT and CDR2 SNEGSKA (reference sequence). Trimming pared 2 bases from V and 6 bases from J, leaving 19 bases between. The CDR3 totals 15 residues. The CDR3 DNA is TGCAGTGCTAGACGACAATCCGGGGCCAATCCTGAAGCTTTCTTT. As protein: CSARRQSGANPEAFF.

This clonotype was counted many times. The gene calls are TRBV20-1 and TRBJ1-1; D call uncertain. CDR1 and CDR2 (germline): DFQATT, SNEGSKA (reference sequence). Trimming left V 0 bases short and J 8 bases short, with 10 bases between. The CDR3 spans 12 residues. The DNA for the CDR3 is TGCAGTGCTAGAGAGGGAGGATCCGAAGCTTTCTTT. It is translated as CSAREGGSEAFF.

This clonotype was counted at least ten times. V and J are TRBV20-1 and TRBJ1-5; 10 positions agree with TRBD1. The CDR3 sequence is 15 residues long. Trimming took 2 bases from V and 3 from J; bases not matched to a gene: 4. Germline V gene sequence: CDR1 DFQATT, CDR2 SNEGSKA (reference sequence). The CDR3: CSARSGTGVNQPQHF. The CDR3 nucleotides read TGCAGTGCTAGATCCGGGACAGGGGTCAATCAGCCCCAGCATTTT.

The chain is built from TRBV2 and TRBJ1-3; D is possibly TRBD1 (6 bases). Germline CDR1 and CDR2: SNHLY and FYNNEI. CDR3 length equals 14 residues. Trimming pared 7 bases from V and 1 base from J, leaving 11 bases between. DNA of the CDR3: TGTGCCAGCAACAGGGTGATTTCTGGAAACACCATATATTTT. This codes for CASNRVISGNTIYF. Using reference TRBV2 and TRBJ1-3 for the parts outside the CDR3, the full variable domain is EPEVTQTPSHQVTQMGQEVILRCVPISNHLYFYWYRQILGQKVEFLVSFYNNEISEKSEIFDDQFSVERPDGSNFTLKIRSTKLEDSAMYFCASNRVISGNTIYFGEGSWLTVV.

This clonotype was observed a handful of times. This chain uses TRBV6-2 or TRBV6-3 with TRBJ1-1; D is unresolved. Germline CDR1 MNHEY, CDR2 SVGEGT. V was cut by 6 bases and J by 4 bases, with 12 bases left in between. This CDR3 is built from 13 residues. CDR3 protein: CASRAKEITEAFF. CDR3 DNA sequence: TGTGCCAGCAGAGCCAAGGAGATCACTGAAGCTTTCTTT.

This clonotype was counted only a few times. The CDR3 nucleotides read TGTGCCAGCAGTTACCGGGGACTAGCGGGGAACAATGAGCAGTTCTTC. Amino acid sequence: CASSYRGLAGNNEQFF. This chain connects TRBV6-2 or TRBV6-3 to TRBJ2-1, with 13 bases matching TRBD2. The germline V gene has CDR1 MNHEY and CDR2 SVGEGT. J lost 5 bases, V lost 2 bases, and 3 bases had no gene match. The CDR3 consists of 16 residues.

This clonotype has a handful of counts. The gene calls are TRBV4-1 and TRBJ2-7; TRBD2 might be the D (6 bases). Trimming took 1 base from V and 3 from J, leaving 22 bases between them. This CDR3 comprises 18 residues. CDR1 and CDR2 from the germline V gene are MGHRA and YSYEKL. The CDR3 spells CASSQALLSRELGYEQYF. The CDR3 region has the DNA TGCGCCAGCAGCCAAGCGTTGTTATCCCGGGAGTTGGGCTACGAGCAGTACTTC.

The table lists this clonotype with many counts. This rearrangement joins TRBV5-1 to TRBJ2-3, with 7 positions matching TRBD2. V shed 0 bases and J 4 bases; nucleotides not matched to a gene: 11. The CDR3 loop spans 17 amino acids. The germline CDR1 and CDR2 sequences are SGHRS and YFSETQ. CDR3 protein: CASSLVGGSGGADTQYF. As DNA, the CDR3 is TGCGCCAGCAGCTTGGTCGGCGGGAGCGGAGGCGCAGATACGCAGTATTTT.

Here the CDR3 DNA reads TGTGCCAGCAGCTTGATTGGGCCCGGGGAGCTGTTTTTT. The encoded protein is CASSLIGPGELFF. This chain uses TRBV5-5 with TRBJ2-2; D is uncertain. CDR1 and CDR2 from the germline V gene are SGHKS and YYEKEE (reference sequence). The CDR3 has 13 amino acids. Deletions cut 1 base from V and 6 bases from J, with 7 bases between.

This clonotype was seen ten or more times. This sequence joins TRBV28 and TRBJ2-5; D gene ambiguous. Germline CDR1 is MDHEN and CDR2 is SYDVKM. The CDR3 covers 13 residues. Between the trimmed V and J ends, which lost 7 bases and 4 bases, there was a span of 13 bases. CDR3 amino acids: CASTYPASETQYF. The CDR3 nucleotides are TGTGCCAGCACCTACCCAGCTTCAGAGACCCAGTACTTC.

The sample holds many counts of this clonotype. CDR3 in amino acids: CASSRLGTYEQYF. For the CDR3, the DNA is TGTGCCAGCAGTCGACTAGGGACCTACGAGCAGTACTTC. The genes are TRBV2 and TRBJ2-7; D might be TRBD2 (6 bases). The germline V gene has CDR1 SNHLY and CDR2 FYNNEI. The V end lost 5 bases, the J end lost 2 bases, and 10 bases lay between the germline ends. This CDR3 region has 13 residues.

This clonotype came up a few times. The chain couples TRBV27 to TRBJ2-1; 8 bases are a match to TRBD2. There are 16 residues in the CDR3. After removal of 3 bases from V and 12 bases from J, the junction contained 16 bases not matched to a gene. Germline CDR1 reads MNHEY; CDR2 reads SMNVEV (reference sequence). CDR3 bases: TGTGCCAGCAGTTTGTCAGGGAGCGGGAGATATCTCTCGCAGTTCTTC. Its translation is CASSLSGSGRYLSQFF.

This clonotype was observed at least ten times. The CDR3 loop reads CASNRDGNQPQHF. The CDR3 DNA is TGTGCCAGCAACAGGGATGGCAATCAGCCCCAGCATTTT. The V call is TRBV12-3 or TRBV12-4, the J call TRBJ1-5; tentative D call: TRBD1 (6 bases). The V gene lost 7 bases and the J gene lost 2 bases, with 9 bases spanning the gap. The CDR3 is 13 residues long.

This clonotype was seen at least ten times. The chain combines TRBV11-1 with TRBJ2-1; D unclear. Trimming removed 3 bases from V and 4 bases from J, with 7 bases in between. The length of the CDR3 is 13 residues. CDR1 is SGHAT, CDR2 FQDESV, per germline (reference sequence). CDR3 coding DNA: TGTGCCAGCAGCTTGGGAAGGTACAATGAGCAGTTCTTC. This gives the protein CASSLGRYNEQFF.

This chain connects TRBV20-1 to TRBJ2-7; D assignment may be TRBD1 or TRBD2 (6 bases each). Germline CDR1 reads DFQATT; CDR2 reads SNEGSKA (reference sequence). V lost 3 bases to trimming and J lost 6 bases, with 9 bases between them. The CDR3 runs 11 residues. The CDR3 DNA reads as TGCAGTGCTAGTGAGGGGGGCGAGCAGTACTTC. This gives the protein CSASEGGEQYF.

This clonotype was seen repeatedly, ten times or more. The chain links TRBV5-1 to TRBJ2-3, with 13 nucleotides matching TRBD2. Germline V gives CDR1 SGHRS, CDR2 YFSETQ. V gave up 3 bases and J gave up 2 bases; unmatched junction bases: 3. This CDR3 has 16 amino acids. Here the CDR3 reads CASSSGTSGTTDTQYF. CDR3 DNA: TGCGCCAGCAGCTCGGGGACTAGCGGGACCACAGATACGCAGTATTTT.

The genes are TRBV6-1 and TRBJ1-5; D not certain. Trimming left V 3 bases short and J 5 bases short, with 14 bases between. The V gene's germline CDR1 is MNHNS and CDR2 SASEGT. This CDR3 has 15 amino acids. The CDR3 spells CASSEETRIYQPQHF. The CDR3 DNA is TGTGCCAGCAGTGAGGAGACTAGGATTTATCAGCCCCAGCATTTT.

At least ten counts were recorded for this clonotype. V gene TRBV30 combines with J gene TRBJ2-3; no clear D. The ends were cut back, 3 bases at V and 2 bases at J, with 15 bases in the middle. The CDR3 runs to 15 residues. CDR1 is GTSNPN, CDR2 SVGIG, per germline (reference sequence). The CDR3 is CAWRSGLGPTDTQYF. The CDR3 DNA reads as TGTGCCTGGAGGTCGGGCCTAGGCCCCACAGATACGCAGTATTTT.